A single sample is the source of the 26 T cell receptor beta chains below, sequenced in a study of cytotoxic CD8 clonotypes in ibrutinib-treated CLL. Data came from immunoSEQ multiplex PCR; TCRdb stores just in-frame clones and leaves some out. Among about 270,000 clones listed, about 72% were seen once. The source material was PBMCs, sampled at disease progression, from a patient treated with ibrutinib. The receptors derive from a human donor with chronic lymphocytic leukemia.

As DNA, the CDR3 is TGTGCCAGCAGTGGGACTAGCGGCCTCCAAGAGACCCAGTACTTC. Amino acid sequence: CASSGTSGLQETQYF. V and J are TRBV7-2 and TRBJ2-5, with 11 positions matching TRBD2. The germline V gene has CDR1 SGHTA and CDR2 FQGNSA. The CDR3 has 15 residues. Germline trimming cut 6 bases from V and 1 base from J; bases unmatched to any gene: 4.

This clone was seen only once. Here the CDR3 reads CASSLVSYSGYTF. The CDR3 bases are TGTGCCAGCAGTTTGGTTTCCTATTCTGGCTACACCTTC. This rearrangement joins TRBV28 to TRBJ1-2; D remains ambiguous. V was shortened by 3 bases and J by 7 bases, with 12 bases between the two germline ends. Germline CDR1 MDHEN, CDR2 SYDVKM. There are 13 residues in the CDR3.

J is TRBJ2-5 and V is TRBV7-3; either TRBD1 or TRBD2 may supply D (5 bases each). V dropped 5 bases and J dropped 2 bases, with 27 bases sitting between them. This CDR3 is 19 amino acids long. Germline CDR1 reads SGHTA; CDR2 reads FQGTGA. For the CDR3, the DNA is TGTGCCAGCAGCCTTAAGGCCCCAGTGCTGGCTTGGGGGCAAGAGACCCAGTACTTC. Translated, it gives CASSLKAPVLAWGQETQYF.

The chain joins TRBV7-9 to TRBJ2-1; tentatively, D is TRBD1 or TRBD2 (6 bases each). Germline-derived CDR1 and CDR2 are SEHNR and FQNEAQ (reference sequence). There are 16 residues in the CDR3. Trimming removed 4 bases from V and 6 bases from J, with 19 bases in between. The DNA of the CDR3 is TGTGCCAGCAGCTGGTTTAGGGGGGAAAGTAGCAATGAGCAGTTCTTC. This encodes CASSWFRGESSNEQFF.

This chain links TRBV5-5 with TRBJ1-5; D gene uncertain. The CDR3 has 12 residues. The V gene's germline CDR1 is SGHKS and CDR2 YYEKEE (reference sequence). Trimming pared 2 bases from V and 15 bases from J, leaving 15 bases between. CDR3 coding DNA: TGTGCCAGCAGCTTAGACCACGTGCAATGGCATTTT. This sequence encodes CASSLDHVQWHF.

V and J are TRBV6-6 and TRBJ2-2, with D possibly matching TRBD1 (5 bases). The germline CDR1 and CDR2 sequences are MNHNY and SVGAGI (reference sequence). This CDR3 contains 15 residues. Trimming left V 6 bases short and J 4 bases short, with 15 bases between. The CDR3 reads CASSDPDSFTGELFF. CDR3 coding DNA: TGTGCCAGCAGCGACCCCGACAGTTTCACCGGGGAGCTGTTTTTT.

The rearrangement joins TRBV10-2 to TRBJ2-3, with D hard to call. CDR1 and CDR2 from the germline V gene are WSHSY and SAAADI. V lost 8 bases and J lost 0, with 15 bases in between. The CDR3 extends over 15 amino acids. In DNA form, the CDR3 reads TGCGCCAGCTTCTCCTTGGCGCTCAGCACAGATACGCAGTATTTT. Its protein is CASFSLALSTDTQYF.

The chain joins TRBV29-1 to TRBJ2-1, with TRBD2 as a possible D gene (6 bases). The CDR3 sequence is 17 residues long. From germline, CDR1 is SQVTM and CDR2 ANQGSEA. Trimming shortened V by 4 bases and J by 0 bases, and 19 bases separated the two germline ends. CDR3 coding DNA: TGCAGCGTTGGTGGGGGGAGTATACGAACCTCCTACAATGAGCAGTTCTTC. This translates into CSVGGGSIRTSYNEQFF.

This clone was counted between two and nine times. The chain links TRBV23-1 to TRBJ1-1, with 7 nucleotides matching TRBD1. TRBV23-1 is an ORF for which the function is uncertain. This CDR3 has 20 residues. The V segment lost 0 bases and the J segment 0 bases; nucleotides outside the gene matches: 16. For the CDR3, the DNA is TGCGCCAGCAGTCAATCGGAGGAGCGGAGGGACAGAGAGATGAACACTGAAGCTTTCTTT. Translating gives CASSQSEERRDREMNTEAFF.

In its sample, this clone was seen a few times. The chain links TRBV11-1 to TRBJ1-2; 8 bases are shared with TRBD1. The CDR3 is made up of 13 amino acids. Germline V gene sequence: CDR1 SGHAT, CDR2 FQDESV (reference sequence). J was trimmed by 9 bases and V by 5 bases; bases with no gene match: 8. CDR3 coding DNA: TGTGCCAGCAGCGCCGGACAGGGATCTAGCTACACCTTC. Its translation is CASSAGQGSSYTF.

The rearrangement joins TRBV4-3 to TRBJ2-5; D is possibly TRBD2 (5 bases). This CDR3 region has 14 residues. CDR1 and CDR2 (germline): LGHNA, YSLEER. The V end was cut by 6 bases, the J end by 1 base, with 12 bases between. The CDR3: CASRKSAGQETQYF. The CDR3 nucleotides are TGCGCCAGCAGAAAATCGGCGGGCCAAGAGACCCAGTACTTC.

Here the CDR3 DNA reads TGCGCCAGCAGCCAAGATTGGACTAGCGGTGCGGAGACCCAGTACTTC. This gives the protein CASSQDWTSGAETQYF. This chain uses TRBV4-3 with TRBJ2-5; 10 positions match TRBD2. V lost 0 bases and J lost 5; bases outside the gene matches: 6. The germline V gene encodes CDR1 LGHNA and CDR2 YSLEER. CDR3 length: 16 amino acids.

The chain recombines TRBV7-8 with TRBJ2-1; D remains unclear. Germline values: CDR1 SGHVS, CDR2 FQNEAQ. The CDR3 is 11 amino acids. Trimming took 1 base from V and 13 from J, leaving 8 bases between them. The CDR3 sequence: CASSLGPSQFF. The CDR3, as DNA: TGTGCCAGCAGCTTAGGACCTAGTCAGTTCTTC.

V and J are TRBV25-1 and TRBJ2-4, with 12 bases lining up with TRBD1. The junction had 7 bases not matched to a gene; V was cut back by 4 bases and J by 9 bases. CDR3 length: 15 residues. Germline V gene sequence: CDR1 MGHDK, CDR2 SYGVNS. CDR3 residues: CASSASGTGGLIQYF. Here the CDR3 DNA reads TGTGCCAGCAGTGCCTCCGGGACAGGGGGCCTCATTCAGTACTTC.

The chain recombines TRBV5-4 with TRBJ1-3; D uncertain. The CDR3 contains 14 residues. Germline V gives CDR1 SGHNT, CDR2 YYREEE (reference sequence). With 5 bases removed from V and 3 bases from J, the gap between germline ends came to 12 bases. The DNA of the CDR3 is TGTGCCAGCAGACCGACTCGGTTTGGAAACACCATATATTTT. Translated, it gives CASRPTRFGNTIYF.

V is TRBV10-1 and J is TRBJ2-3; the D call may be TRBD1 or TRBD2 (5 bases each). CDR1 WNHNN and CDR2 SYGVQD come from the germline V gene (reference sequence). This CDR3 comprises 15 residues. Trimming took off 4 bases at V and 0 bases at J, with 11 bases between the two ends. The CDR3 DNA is TGCGCCAGCAGTGGGGACCACGGAAGCACAGATACGCAGTATTTT. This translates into CASSGDHGSTDTQYF.

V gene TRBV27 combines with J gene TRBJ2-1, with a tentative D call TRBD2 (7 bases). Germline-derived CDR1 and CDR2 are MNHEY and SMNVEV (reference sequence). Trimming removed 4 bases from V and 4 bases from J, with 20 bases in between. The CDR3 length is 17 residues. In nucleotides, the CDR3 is TGTGCCAGCAGTTCTTCCCAAAGAGGGGGGGCGTACAATGAGCAGTTCTTC. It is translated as CASSSSQRGGAYNEQFF.

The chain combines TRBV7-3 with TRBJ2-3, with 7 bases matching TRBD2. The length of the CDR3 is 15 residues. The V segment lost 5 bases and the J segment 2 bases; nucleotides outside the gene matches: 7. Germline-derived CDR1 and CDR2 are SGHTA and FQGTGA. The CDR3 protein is CASSRSGKVTDTQYF. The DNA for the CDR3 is TGTGCCAGCAGCCGGAGCGGGAAGGTCACAGATACGCAGTATTTT.

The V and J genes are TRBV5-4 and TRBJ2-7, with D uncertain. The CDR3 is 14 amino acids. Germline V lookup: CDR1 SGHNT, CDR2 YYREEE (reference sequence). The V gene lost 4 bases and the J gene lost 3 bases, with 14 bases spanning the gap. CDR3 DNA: TGTGCCAGCAGCCTTGATGGGCGGAGCTACGAGCAGTACTTC. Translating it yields CASSLDGRSYEQYF.

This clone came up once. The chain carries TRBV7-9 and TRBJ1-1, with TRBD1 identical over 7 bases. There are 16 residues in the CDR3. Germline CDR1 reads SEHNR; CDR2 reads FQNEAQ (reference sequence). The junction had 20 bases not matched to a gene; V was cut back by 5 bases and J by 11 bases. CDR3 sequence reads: CASSPTSTGNAFTAFF. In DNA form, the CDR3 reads TGTGCCAGCAGCCCAACCTCGACAGGGAATGCTTTCACGGCTTTCTTT. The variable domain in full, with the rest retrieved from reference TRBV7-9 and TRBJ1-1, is DTGVSQNPRHKITKRGQNVTFRCDPISEHNRLYWYRQTLGQGPEFLTYFQNEAQLEKSRLLSDRFSAERPKGSFSTLEIQRTEQGDSAMYLCASSPTSTGNAFTAFFGQGTRLTVV.

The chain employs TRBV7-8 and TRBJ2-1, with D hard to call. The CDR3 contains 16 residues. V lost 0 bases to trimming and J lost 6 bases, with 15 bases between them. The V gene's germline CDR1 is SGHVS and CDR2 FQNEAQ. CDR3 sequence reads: CASSLASGLHFNEQFF. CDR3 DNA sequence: TGTGCCAGCAGCTTAGCGTCGGGTCTCCATTTCAATGAGCAGTTCTTC. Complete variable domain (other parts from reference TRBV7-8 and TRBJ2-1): GAGVSQSPRYKVAKRGQDVALRCDPISGHVSLFWYQQALGQGPEFLTYFQNEAQLDKSGLPSDRFFAERPEGSVSTLKIQRTQQEDSAVYLCASSLASGLHFNEQFFGPGTRLTVL.

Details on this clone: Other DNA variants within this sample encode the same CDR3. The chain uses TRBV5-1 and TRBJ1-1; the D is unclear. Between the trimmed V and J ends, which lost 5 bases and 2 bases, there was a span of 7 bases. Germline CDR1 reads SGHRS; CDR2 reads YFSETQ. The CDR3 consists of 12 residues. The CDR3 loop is CASRRDNTEAFF. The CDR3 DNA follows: TGCGCCAGCAGACGAGACAACACTGAAGCTTTCTTT.

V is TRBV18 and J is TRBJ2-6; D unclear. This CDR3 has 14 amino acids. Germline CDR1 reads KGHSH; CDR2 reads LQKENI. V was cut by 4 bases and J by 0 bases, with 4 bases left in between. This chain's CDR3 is CASSRNSGANVLTF. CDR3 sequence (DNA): TGTGCCAGCTCACGAAACTCTGGGGCCAACGTCCTGACTTTC.

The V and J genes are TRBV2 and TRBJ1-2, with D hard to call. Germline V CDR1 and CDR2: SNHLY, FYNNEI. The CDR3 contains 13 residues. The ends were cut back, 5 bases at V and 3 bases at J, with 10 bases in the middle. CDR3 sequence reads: CASSSQRHYGYTF. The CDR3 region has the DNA TGTGCCAGCAGTTCACAGAGACACTATGGCTACACCTTC. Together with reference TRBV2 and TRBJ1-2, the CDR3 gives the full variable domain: EPEVTQTPSHQVTQMGQEVILRCVPISNHLYFYWYRQILGQKVEFLVSFYNNEISEKSEIFDDQFSVERPDGSNFTLKIRSTKLEDSAMYFCASSSQRHYGYTFGSGTRLTVV.

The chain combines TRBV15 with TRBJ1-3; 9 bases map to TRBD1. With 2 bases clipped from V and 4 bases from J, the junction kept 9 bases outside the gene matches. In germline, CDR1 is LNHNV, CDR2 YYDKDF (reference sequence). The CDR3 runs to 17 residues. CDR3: CATSRPSQGARGNTIYF. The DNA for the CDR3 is TGTGCCACCAGCAGACCTTCACAGGGGGCGAGAGGAAACACCATATATTTT.

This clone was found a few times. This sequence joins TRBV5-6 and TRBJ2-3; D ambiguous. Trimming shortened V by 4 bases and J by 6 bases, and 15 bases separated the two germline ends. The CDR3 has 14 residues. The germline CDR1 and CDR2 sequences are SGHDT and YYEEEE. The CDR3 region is CASSILDLADTQYF. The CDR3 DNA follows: TGTGCCAGCAGCATTCTAGATCTTGCCGATACGCAGTATTTT. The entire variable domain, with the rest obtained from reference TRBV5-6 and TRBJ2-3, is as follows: DAGVTQSPTHLIKTRGQQVTLRCSPKSGHDTVSWYQQALGQGPQFIFQYYEEEERQRGNFPDRFSGHQFPNYSSELNVNALLLGDSALYLCASSILDLADTQYFGPGTRLTVL.